This T cell receptor beta chain is from a study of T cells in Graves' hyperthyroidism and ophthalmopathy. There were TCR beta CDR3 regions amplified from RNA transcripts. The HTBI primer set was used in a first-round RT-PCR of the TCR CDR3. TCRdb reprocessed the multiplex PCR reads with MiXCR, giving one entry per CDR3 protein. The table includes about 640,000 distinct CDR3 sequences, less than 25% detected once. V was shortened by 3 bases and J by 7 bases, with 12 bases between the two germline ends. The CDR3 covers 14 residues. Looked up from germline, CDR1 is SGHTA and CDR2 is FQGTGA. General study points: Most thyroid clonotypes expanded above 0.001 were also detected in blood.

Exclusion of patients followed from uncontrolled infection, other autoimmune disease, pregnancy or lactation. Fresh peripheral blood, about 9.9 ml, yielded the PBMCs. In this sample, this clonotype turned up a few times. As yet, its antigen is unknown. The material sequenced was blood. This chain links TRBV7-3 with TRBJ2-2; D unclear. The sequence was collected from a man aged 30-40 years with Graves' ophthalmopathy. Written as DNA, the CDR3 is TGTGCCAGCAGCTTCGAGGCCCCGGGCGGGGAGCTGTTTTTT. Amino acids: CASSFEAPGGELFF.